This T cell receptor (beta chain) was found in a study of cytomegalovirus exposure and HLA in healthy donors. General study results and limits: Earlier findings revealed that most TCR beta V segments proved productive either about 87% or about 30% of the time.

The CDR3 is 14 amino acids. Trimming cost V 8 bases and J 10 bases; bases outside gene matches: 11. The germline CDR1 and CDR2 sequences are LNHDA and SQIVND (reference sequence). PCR amplification relied on 60 Vbeta primers (plus 13 Jbeta primers). TCRdb's table, derived via immunoSEQ multiplex PCR, lists solely in-frame clones and lacks some. Among 110,000 or so clones listed, 65% to 85% were seen once. Concerning this clone itself: What it binds is not known.

The rearrangement links TRBV19 to TRBJ2-1, with 10 bases fitting TRBD1. The TCR comes from a young woman in good health and CMV-seropositive. Sequenced material: PBMCs. CDR3: CASQTPTGGGEQFF. The DNA of the CDR3 is TGTGCCAGTCAAACCCCGACAGGGGGCGGGGAGCAGTTCTTC. The full variable domain, with the rest looked up from reference TRBV19 and TRBJ2-1, is DGGITQSPKYLFRKEGQNVTLSCEQNLNHDAMYWYRQDPGQGLRLIYYSQIVNDFQKGDIAEGYSVSREKKESFPLTVTSAQKNPTAFYLCASQTPTGGGEQFFGPGTRLTVL.